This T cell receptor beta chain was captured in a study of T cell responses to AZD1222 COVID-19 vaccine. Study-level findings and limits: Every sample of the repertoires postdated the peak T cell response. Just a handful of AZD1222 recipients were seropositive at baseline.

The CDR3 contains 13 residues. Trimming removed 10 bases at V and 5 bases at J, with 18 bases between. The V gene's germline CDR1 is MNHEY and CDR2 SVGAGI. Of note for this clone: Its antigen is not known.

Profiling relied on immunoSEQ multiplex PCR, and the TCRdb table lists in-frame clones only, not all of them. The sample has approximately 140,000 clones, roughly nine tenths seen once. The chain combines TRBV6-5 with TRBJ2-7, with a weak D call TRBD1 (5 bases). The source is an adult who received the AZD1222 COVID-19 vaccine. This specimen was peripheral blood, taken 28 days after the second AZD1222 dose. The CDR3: CATKSRVGDEQYV. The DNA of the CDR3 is TGTGCCACCAAAAGCAGGGTAGGTGACGAGCAGTACGTC.